This T cell receptor beta chain emerged from a study of identical twins. TCRdb re-derived calls from the 5' RACE reads in MiXCR, one entry per CDR3 protein. Of around 500,000 distinct CDR3 sequences in the sample, 13% to 15% were seen once. Findings and caveats of the study: Memory repertoires lacked the insertion deficit that abundant cord blood beta clonotypes showed.

CDR3 length: 17 residues. CDR1 is SGHRS, CDR2 YFSETQ, per germline. With 4 bases clipped from V and 2 bases from J, the junction kept 14 bases outside the gene matches. As to this clonotype: Its target is not known.

A further study also used this sample, focusing on yellow fever vaccine responses in identical twins. As reported in that work: Reportedly, twins' vaccine T cell responses looked partly convergent and partly personalized.

This receptor was taken from a woman younger than 30 in good health. The sample consisted of CD4+ T cells sorted from blood. V is TRBV5-1 and J is TRBJ2-5; 7 nucleotides align to TRBD1. CDR3 protein: CASSRRSQGLPQETQYF. The CDR3 DNA sequence: TGCGCCAGCAGCCGGCGATCACAGGGGCTTCCTCAAGAGACCCAGTACTTC.